This T cell receptor beta chain is drawn from a study of blood T cell repertoires in COVID-19 (dated by TCRdb to 2020 to 2021). Study-wide context: The collaborator samples originated in the United States, Italy and Spain and spanned the acute and convalescent phases of COVID-19. The samples were drawn from two sources: the first 160 participants of the ongoing ImmuneRACE study, and over 950 subjects contributed by 6 global collaborators. The material from the prospective study consisted of cDNA or gDNA derived from T cells, B-cell-depleted T cells, or PBMCs. Where available, HLA class I and class II types were obtained from metadata supplied by the sample provider rather than from assay-based typing. The repertoires were made available in a free public database intended to serve as a resource for research on the immune response to SARS-CoV-2. Subjects who had been exposed to COVID-19, were actively infected with it, or had recovered from it provided the deeply sampled blood TCRbeta repertoires that made up the dataset. A de-identified subject ID, COVID-19 status, age in years and sex were almost always included in the sample metadata. Broader findings and caveats from the paper: Clinical and demographic metadata were provided uncurated, with the amount varying by source and participant.

At the junction V is shortened by 3 bases and J by 0 bases, with 5 bases in between. From the cysteine up to the phenylalanine, the CDR3 has a length of 14 residues. Only the CDR3 portion is preserved as DNA: 42 bases, with reading frame beginning at the first base. The germline V gene specifies ENHRY as CDR1 and SYGVKD as CDR2. Whole blood was collected in K2EDTA tubes by collaborating institutions according to the institutions' own protocols. For TCRbeta analysis, collaborator samples were shipped as frozen whole blood, as isolated PBMCs, or as DNA extracted from either sample type. TCRbeta CDR3 regions were amplified from genomic DNA using the immunoSEQ Assay, a bias-controlled multiplex PCR. In the original analysis: The number of nucleated cells in each sample was estimated from the amplification of reference gene primers within the assay. Sequence reads were collapsed and filtered to measure the absolute abundance of every unique TCRbeta CDR3 rearrangement. For each sample, productive Simpson clonality was calculated by taking the square root of Simpson's diversity index across productive rearrangements. The source is immuneACCESS, and TCRdb retained only in-frame sequences with V and J called. Part of the clones is not carried over; for the studies checked, unresolved V genes explain less than half of this, and the remainder is unexplained. V and J calls and clone size are copied from that table; D and trimming were computed from the DNA. This sample is represented by about 250,000 clones; 70% to 90% of them were singletons. Of the sample, under 4% falls within the top ten clones.

This clone has only one observation. It lacks a known antigen. Nothing much larger sits one base from this clone, and base qualities are not available. The sequence was collected from a man between 18 and 29 years old with active or convalescent COVID-19. The sample comprised peripheral blood. The chain couples TRBV10-3 to TRBJ1-4, with no confident D gene call. The nucleotides are TGTGCCATCAGTGATGGGCCAACTAATGAAAAACTGTTTTTT. The encoded protein is CAISDGPTNEKLFF.